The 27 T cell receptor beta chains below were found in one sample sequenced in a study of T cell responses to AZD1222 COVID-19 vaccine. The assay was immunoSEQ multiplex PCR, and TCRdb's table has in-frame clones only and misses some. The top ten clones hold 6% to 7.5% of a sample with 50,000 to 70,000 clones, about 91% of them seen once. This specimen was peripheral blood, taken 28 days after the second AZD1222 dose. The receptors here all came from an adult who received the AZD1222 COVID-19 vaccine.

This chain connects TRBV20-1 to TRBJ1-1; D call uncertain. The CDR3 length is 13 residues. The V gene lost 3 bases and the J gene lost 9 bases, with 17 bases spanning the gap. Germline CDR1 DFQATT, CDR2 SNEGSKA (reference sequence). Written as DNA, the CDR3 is TGCAGTGCTAGTTGGTCAACCCCCCCCCAAGCTTTCTTT. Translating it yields CSASWSTPPQAFF.

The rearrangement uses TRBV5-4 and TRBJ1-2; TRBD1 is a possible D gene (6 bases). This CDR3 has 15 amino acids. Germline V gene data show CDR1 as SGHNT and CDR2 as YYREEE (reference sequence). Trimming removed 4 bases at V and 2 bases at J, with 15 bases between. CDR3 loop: CASSPLTGPNYGYTF. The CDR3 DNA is TGTGCCAGCAGCCCCCTTACAGGGCCCAACTATGGCTACACCTTC. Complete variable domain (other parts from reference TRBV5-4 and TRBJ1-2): ETGVTQSPTHLIKTRGQQVTLRCSSQSGHNTVSWYQQALGQGPQFIFQYYREEENGRGNFPPRFSGLQFPNYSSELNVNALELDDSALYLCASSPLTGPNYGYTFGSGTRLTVV.

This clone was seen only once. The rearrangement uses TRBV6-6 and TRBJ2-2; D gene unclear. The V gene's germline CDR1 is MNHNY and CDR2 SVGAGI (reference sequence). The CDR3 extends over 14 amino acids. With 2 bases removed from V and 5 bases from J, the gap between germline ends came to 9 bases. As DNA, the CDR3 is TGTGCCAGCAGTTACCCCACGGAAACCGGGGAGCTGTTTTTT. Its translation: CASSYPTETGELFF.

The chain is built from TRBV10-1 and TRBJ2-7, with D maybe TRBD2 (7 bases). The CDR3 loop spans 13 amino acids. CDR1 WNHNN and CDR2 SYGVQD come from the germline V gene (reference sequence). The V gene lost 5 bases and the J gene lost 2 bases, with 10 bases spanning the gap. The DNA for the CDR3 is TGCGCCAGCAGTCCCGGGGGGCCCTACGAGCAGTACTTC. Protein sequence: CASSPGGPYEQYF.

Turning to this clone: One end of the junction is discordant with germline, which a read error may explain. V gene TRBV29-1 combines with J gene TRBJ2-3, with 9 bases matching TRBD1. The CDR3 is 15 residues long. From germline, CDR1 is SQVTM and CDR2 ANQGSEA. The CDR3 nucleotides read TGCAGCGTTGAATCCGGGACAGGGAGCAGAGATACGCAGTATTTT. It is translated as CSVESGTGSRDTQYF.

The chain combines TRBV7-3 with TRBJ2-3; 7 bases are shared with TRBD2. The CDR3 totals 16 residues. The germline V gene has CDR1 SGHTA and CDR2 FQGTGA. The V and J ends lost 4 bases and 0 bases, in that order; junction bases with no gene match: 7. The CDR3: CASSSISGDSTDTQYF. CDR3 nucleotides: TGTGCCAGCAGCTCAATCAGCGGGGACAGCACAGATACGCAGTATTTT.

The CDR3 reads CASSPSGPGYNEQFF. CDR3 sequence (DNA): TGTGCCAGCAGCCCGAGCGGGCCGGGGTACAATGAGCAGTTCTTC. The chain links TRBV7-7 to TRBJ2-1; D is perhaps TRBD2 (6 bases). V gave up 5 bases and J gave up 4 bases, with 15 bases separating them. Germline-derived CDR1 and CDR2 are SSHAT and FNYEAQ (reference sequence). The CDR3 contains 15 residues.

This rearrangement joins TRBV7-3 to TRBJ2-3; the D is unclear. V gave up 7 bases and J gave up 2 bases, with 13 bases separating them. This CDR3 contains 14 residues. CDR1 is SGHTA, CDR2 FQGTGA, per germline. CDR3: CASTGRINTDTQYF. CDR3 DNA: TGTGCCAGCACTGGGCGGATCAACACAGATACGCAGTATTTT.

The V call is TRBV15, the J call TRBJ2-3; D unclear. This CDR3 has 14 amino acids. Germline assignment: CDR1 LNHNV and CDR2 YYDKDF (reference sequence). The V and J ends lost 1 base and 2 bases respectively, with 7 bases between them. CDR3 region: CATSRGSFTDTQYF. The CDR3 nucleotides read TGTGCCACCAGCAGAGGTTCCTTCACAGATACGCAGTATTTT.

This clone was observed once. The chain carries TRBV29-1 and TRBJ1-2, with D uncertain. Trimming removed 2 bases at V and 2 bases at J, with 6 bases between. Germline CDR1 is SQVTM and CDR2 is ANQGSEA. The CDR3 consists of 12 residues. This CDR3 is CSVEPRNYGYTF. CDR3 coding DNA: TGCAGCGTTGAACCCAGAAACTATGGCTACACCTTC.

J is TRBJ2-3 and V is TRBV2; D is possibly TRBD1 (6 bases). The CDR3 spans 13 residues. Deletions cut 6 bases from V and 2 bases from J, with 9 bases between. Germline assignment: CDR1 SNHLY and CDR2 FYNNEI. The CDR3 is CASRDRPTDTQYF. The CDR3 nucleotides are TGTGCCAGCAGGGACAGACCCACAGATACGCAGTATTTT.

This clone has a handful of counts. For the CDR3, the DNA is TGTGCCAGCAGTTTACGAGGGGGAGGACCGGAGCAGTTCTTC. Translating it yields CASSLRGGGPEQFF. This chain joins TRBV27 and TRBJ2-1; possibly TRBD1 or TRBD2 for D (6 bases each). With 2 bases removed from V and 10 bases from J, the gap between germline ends came to 15 bases. Germline loops: CDR1 MNHEY, CDR2 SMNVEV (reference sequence). The CDR3 extends over 14 amino acids.

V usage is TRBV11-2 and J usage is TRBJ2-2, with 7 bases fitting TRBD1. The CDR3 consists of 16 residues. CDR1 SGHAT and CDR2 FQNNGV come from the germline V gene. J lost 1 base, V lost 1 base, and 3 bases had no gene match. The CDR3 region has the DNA TGTGCCAGCAGCTTAGTGAGGGGGCAGAACACCGGGGAGCTGTTTTTT. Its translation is CASSLVRGQNTGELFF.

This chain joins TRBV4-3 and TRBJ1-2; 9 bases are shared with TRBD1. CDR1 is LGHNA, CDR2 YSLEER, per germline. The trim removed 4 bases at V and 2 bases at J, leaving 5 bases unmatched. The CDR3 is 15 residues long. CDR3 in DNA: TGCGCCAGCAGCCGGGGGGACAGGGCAAACTATGGCTACACCTTC. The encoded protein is CASSRGDRANYGYTF.

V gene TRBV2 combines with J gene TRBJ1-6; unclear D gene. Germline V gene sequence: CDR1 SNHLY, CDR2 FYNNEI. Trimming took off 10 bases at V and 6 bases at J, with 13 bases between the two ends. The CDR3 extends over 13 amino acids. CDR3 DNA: TGTGCCATCACAGATACCATTAATTCACCCCTCCACTTT. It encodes CAITDTINSPLHF.

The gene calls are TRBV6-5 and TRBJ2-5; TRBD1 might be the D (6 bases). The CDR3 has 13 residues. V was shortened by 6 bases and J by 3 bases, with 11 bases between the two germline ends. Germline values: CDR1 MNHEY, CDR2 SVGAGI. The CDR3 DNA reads TGTGCCAGCAGCTCAACAGGGAAAGAGACCCAGTACTTC. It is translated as CASSSTGKETQYF.

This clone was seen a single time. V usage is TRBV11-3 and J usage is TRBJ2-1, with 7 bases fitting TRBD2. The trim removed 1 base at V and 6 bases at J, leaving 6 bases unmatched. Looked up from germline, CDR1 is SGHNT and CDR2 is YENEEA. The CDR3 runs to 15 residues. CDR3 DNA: TGTGCCAGCAGCTTAGGCGGGAGTACTGGCAATGAGCAGTTCTTC. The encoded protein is CASSLGGSTGNEQFF.

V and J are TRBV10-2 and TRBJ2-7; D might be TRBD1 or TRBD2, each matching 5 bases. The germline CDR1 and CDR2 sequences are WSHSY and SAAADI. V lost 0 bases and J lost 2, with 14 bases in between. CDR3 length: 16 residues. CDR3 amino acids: CASSESQGPGPYEQYF. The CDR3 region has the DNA TGCGCCAGCAGTGAGTCGCAGGGACCGGGACCCTACGAGCAGTACTTC.

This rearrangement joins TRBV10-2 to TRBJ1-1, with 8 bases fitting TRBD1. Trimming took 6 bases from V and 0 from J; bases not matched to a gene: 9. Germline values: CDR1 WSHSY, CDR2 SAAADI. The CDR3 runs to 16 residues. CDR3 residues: CASSVTGDEVNTEAFF. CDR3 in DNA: TGCGCCAGCAGCGTGACAGGGGACGAAGTGAACACTGAAGCTTTCTTT.

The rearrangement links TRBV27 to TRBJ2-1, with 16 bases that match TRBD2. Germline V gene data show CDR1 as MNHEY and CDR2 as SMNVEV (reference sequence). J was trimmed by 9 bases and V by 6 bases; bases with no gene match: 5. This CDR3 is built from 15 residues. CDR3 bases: TGTGCCAGCAGGACAGGGACTAGCGGGAGGGGTGAGCAGTTCTTC. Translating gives CASRTGTSGRGEQFF.

CDR3 protein: CASSTDVYGYTF. The CDR3 DNA reads TGTGCCAGCAGTACAGACGTATATGGCTACACCTTC. The rearrangement joins TRBV28 to TRBJ1-2; D gene uncertain. With 5 bases removed from V and 5 bases from J, the gap between germline ends came to 9 bases. Per germline, CDR1 MDHEN and CDR2 SYDVKM. The CDR3 loop spans 12 amino acids.

CDR3 sequence: CASSLSPREQYF. CDR3 DNA sequence: TGTGCCAGCAGTTTATCCCCCCGCGAGCAGTACTTC. The genes are TRBV12-3 or TRBV12-4 and TRBJ2-7; D gene ambiguous. V was clipped by 2 bases and J by 6 bases, with 8 bases between them. This CDR3 region has 12 residues.

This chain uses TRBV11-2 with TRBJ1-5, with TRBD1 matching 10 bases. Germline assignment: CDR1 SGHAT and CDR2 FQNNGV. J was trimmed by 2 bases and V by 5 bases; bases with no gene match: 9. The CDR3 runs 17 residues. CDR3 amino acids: CASSAGTGAEGNQPQHF. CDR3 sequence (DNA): TGTGCCAGCAGCGCCGGGACAGGGGCTGAGGGCAATCAGCCCCAGCATTTT.

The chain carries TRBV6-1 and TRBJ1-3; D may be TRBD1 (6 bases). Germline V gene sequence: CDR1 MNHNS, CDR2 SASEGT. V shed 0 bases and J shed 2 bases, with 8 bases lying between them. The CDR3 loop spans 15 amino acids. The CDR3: CASSEAHRAGNTIYF. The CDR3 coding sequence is TGTGCCAGCAGTGAAGCGCACAGGGCTGGAAACACCATATATTTT.

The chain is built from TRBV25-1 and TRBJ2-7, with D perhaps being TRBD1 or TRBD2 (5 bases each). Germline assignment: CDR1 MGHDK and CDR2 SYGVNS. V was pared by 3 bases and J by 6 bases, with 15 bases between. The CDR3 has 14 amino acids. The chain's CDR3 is CASSDSGTPFEQYF. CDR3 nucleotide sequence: TGTGCCAGCAGTGACTCCGGGACCCCCTTCGAGCAGTACTTC.

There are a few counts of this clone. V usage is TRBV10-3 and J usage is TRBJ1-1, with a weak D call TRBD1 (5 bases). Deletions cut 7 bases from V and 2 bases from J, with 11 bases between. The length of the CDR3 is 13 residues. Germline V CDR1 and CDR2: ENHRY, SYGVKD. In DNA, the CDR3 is TGTGCCATCACCACGACAGCCAACACTGAAGCTTTCTTT. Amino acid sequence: CAITTTANTEAFF.

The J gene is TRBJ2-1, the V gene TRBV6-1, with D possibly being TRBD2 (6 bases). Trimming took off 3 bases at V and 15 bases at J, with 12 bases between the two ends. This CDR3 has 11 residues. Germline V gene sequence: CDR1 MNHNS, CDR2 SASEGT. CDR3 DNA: TGTGCCAGCAGTGAGCGACTAGAGTTGTTCTTC. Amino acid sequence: CASSERLELFF.